This T cell receptor beta chain was found in a study of CD8+ T cells in alopecia areata. Study overall: The investigators scored severity in treated patients by the percentage of affected scalp area.

Stated treatment: oral pan-JAK inhibitor, 5-10 mg twice daily. Sorting from PBMCs produced CD4+ and CD8+ T cells. TCR sequencing used cDNA made by reverse transcription of extracted RNA. Sequencing was performed with immunoSEQ multiplex PCR; in TCRdb, only in-frame clones are kept and a portion is missing. The sample lists just under 65,000 clones; more than 45% were seen once. In this sample, this clone is medium-sized. Its target is unknown. General observations from the study: More clonal than normal scalp was lesional scalp, particularly alopecia totalis/universalis. Between patients, shared TCR sequences were less clear than in mice. This was possibly due in part to HLA diversity in the patient population.

The CDR3 totals 17 residues. V was clipped by 0 bases and J by 2 bases; unmatched bases: 7. Germline V gives CDR1 LGHNA, CDR2 YNFKEQ. This TCR was sampled from a human donor with alopecia areata. The rearrangement links TRBV4-2 to TRBJ2-1, with 7 bases matching TRBD2. Sequencing was performed on CD8+ T cells sorted from blood, taken around week 36, from a patient treated with tofacitinib. CDR3 sequence (DNA): TGTGCCAGCAGCCAAGATTCGGCGGGAGCCCCCTACAATGAGCAGTTCTTC. Its protein product is CASSQDSAGAPYNEQFF.